This TCR beta chain appears in the sequencing data of a study of cytotoxic CD8 clonotypes in ibrutinib-treated CLL (dated by TCRdb to about 2021). At the level of the whole study: In this cohort, approximately 15 patients were treatment-naive and approximately twelve were relapsed/refractory, while around 18 had unmutated IGHV. Longitudinal samples were available for about 30% of the roughly 86 trial participants. On average, each sample had 255,043 productive templates and approximately 100,000 productive rearrangements. The response samples were drawn at a median of around eleven months into treatment, with a range of roughly 6 to 40 months. Responses were partial in 25 or so patients and complete in 2; after median about 5.5 years follow-up, around 14 stayed in remission and roughly twelve progressed. Cryopreserved peripheral blood mononuclear cells were collected before treatment, at response, and at either disease progression or sustained remission. Every sample from remission and from progressive disease was obtained while the patients were still on ibrutinib.

Per the germline V gene, SGDLS is the CDR1 and YYNGEE is the CDR2. V lost 0 bases and J lost 4 bases, and the count of bases not matched to a germline gene is 10. The CDR3 measures 17 amino acids from cysteine to phenylalanine. Kept here is only the CDR3 DNA, which spans 51 bases and is read in frame from base 1. What the study reported, not specific to this receptor: Baseline clonality was found to be higher than that of age-matched healthy donors and was strongly correlated with circulating CD8+ T-cell counts. Sampling times were not matched between patients in sustained remission and patients whose disease was progressing, and lymph node repertoires were not examined. Public clonotypes were rare and either shrank or stayed stable during treatment, and the rise in clonality at ibrutinib response reflected expansion of private clonotypes. At ibrutinib response clonality went up, during sustained remission it held steady, and at progression it dropped back toward baseline.

With regard to this clone: Its antigen is unknown. No clone much larger than this one lies a single base away; base qualities are absent.

A MiSeq instrument was used for deep resolution sequencing, which targeted depths ranging from 1 in 1 million up to 1 in 200,000 T cells, with coverage averaging 10x for each clonotype. The immunoSEQ hsTCRB Kit was used to generate the TCR beta libraries. Per the original workflow: Data were analyzed with ImmunoSEQ Data Assistant and ImmunoSEQ Analyzer, with V, D and J genes assigned per IMGT definitions. Clonality, which ranges from 0 to 1, was calculated as one minus the normalized Shannon entropy of productive rearrangement frequencies. Only overrepresented clonotypes making up at least 0.05% of each patient's repertoire were included in the public clonotype analysis. Thirteen age-matched healthy donor repertoires from immuneACCESS served as clonality controls. Sourced from immuneACCESS, this table was stored by TCRdb with only in-frame sequences that have V and J called. A share of the clones is absent; for the studies checked, an unresolved V gene accounts for under half, and the remainder has no known explanation. The D gene and trimming were derived from the DNA, and the V and J assignments and clone size from that table. The sample yields 110,000 to 150,000 clones; about three quarters were counted once. Jointly, the top ten make up 4.5% to 6.5% of the sample.

The time point tag for this specimen amounts to: approximately 25 months on ibrutinib. For TCR beta library preparation, around 2 micrograms of genomic DNA were isolated from cryopreserved PBMCs. Longitudinal blood samples from CLL patients receiving ibrutinib monotherapy were subjected to high-throughput TCR beta sequencing. The patients were enrolled in a single-center, open-label phase 2 trial of ibrutinib monotherapy. This TCR derives from a human donor with chronic lymphocytic leukemia. This sample comprised PBMCs, obtained after 24 months of ibrutinib treatment. The sequence joins TRBV9 to TRBJ2-3, and TRBD1 matches 8 of the central bases. The DNA sequence reads TGTGCCAGCAGCGTAGCTACTCCCGGGACAGGTTCAGATACGCAGTATTTT. Translated, it reads CASSVATPGTGSDTQYF.